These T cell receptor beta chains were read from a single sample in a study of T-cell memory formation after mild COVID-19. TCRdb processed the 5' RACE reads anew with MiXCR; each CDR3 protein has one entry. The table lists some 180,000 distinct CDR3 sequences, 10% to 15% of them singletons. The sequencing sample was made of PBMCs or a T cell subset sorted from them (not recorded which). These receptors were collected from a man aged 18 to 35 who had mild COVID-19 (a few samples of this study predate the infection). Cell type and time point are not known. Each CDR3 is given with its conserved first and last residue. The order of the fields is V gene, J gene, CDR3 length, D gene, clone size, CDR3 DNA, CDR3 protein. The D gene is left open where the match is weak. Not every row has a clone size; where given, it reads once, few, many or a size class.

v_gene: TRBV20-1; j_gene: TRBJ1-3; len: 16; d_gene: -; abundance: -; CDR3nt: TGCAGTGCTAGGACGGGCAGGGGTTTTTCTGGAAACACCATATATTTT; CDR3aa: CSARTGRGFSGNTIYF
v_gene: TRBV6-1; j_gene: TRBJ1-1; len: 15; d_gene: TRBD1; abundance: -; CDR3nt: TGTGCCAGCAGTTCCGGGACAGGGATGGTCACTGAAGCTTTCTTT; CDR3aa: CASSSGTGMVTEAFF
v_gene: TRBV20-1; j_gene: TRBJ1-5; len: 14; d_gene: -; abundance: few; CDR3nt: TGCAGTGCCACCTCGGGAGGGGGAAATCAGCCCCAGCATTTT; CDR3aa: CSATSGGGNQPQHF
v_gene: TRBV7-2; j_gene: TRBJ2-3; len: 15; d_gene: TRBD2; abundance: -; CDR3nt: TGTGCCAGCAGCTCCCGACTAGCGATACTTGATACGCAGTATTTT; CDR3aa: CASSSRLAILDTQYF
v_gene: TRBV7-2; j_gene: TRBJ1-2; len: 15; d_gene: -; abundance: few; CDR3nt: TGTGCCAGCAGCCCAGGGAGAGGGCAGGGCGGTGGCTACACCTTC; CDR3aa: CASSPGRGQGGGYTF
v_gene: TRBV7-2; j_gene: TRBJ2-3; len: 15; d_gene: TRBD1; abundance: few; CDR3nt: TGTGCCAGCAGCTTTACAGTGGACAGGACAGATACGCAGTATTTT; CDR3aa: CASSFTVDRTDTQYF
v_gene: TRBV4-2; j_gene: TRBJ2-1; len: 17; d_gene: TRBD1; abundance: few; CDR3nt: TGTGCCAGCAGCCAAGATCCTTACGACAGGGACCCCGATGAGCAGTTCTTC; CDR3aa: CASSQDPYDRDPDEQFF
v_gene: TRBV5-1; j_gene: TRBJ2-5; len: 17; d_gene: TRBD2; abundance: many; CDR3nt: TGCGCCAGCAGCTTGACGGGCCGCGGGGGGCCCCAAGAGACCCAGTACTTC; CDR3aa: CASSLTGRGGPQETQYF
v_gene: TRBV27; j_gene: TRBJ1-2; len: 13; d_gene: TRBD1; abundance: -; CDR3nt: TGTGCCAGCAGTGGACAGGGGTACTATGGCTACACCTTC; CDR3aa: CASSGQGYYGYTF
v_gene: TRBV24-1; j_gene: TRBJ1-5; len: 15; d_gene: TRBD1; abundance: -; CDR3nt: TGTGCCACCAGTGGGGACAGGGGTGGAGATCAGCCCCAGCATTTT; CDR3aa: CATSGDRGGDQPQHF
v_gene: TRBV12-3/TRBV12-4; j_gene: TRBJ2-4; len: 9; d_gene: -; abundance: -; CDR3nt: TGTGCCAGCAGCCACGTTCAGTACTTC; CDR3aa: CASSHVQYF
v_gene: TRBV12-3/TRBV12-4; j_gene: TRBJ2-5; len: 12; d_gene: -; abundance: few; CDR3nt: TGTGCCAGCAGCCTTCGGTTAAAGACCCAGTACTTC; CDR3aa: CASSLRLKTQYF
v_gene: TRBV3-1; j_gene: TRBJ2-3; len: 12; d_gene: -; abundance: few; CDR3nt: TGTGCCAGCAGCCATAGTCTGGATACGCAGTATTTT; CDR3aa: CASSHSLDTQYF
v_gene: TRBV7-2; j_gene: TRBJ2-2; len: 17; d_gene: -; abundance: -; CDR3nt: TGTGCCAGCAGCGAGAACTCACCGGGAGCGGGCACCGGGGAGCTGTTTTTT; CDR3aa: CASSENSPGAGTGELFF
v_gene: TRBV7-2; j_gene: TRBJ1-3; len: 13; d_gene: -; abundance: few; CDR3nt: TGTGCCAGCAGCTCGTACTCTGGAAACACCATATATTTT; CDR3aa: CASSSYSGNTIYF
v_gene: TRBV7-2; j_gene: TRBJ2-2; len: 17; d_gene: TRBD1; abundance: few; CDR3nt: TGTGCCAGCAGCCTACTGTACAGGGGCCGACGGCCCGGGGAGCTGTTTTTT; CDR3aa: CASSLLYRGRRPGELFF
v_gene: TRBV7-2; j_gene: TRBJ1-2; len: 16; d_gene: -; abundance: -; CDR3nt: TGTGCCAGCAGCTTAGGTGGTAGGGGAATTATCGGTGGCTACACCTTC; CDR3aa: CASSLGGRGIIGGYTF
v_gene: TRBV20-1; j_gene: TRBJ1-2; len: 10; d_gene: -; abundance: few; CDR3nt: TGCAGTGCTCAAGGGGACGGCTACACCTTC; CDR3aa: CSAQGDGYTF
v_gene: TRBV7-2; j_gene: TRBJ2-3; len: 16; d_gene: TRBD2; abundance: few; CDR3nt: TGTGCCAGCAGCTTAAGAGCGGGACCTAGCACAGATACGCAGTATTTT; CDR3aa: CASSLRAGPSTDTQYF
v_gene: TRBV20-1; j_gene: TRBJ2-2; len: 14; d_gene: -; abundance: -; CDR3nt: TGCAGTGCTAGAGGAAGGGGGGGCACCGGGGAGCTGTTTTTT; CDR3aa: CSARGRGGTGELFF
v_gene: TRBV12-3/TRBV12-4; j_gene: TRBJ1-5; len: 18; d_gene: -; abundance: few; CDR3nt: TGTGCCAGCAGTTCCACCTGGGTTATCAACCAGGTGGAGCAGCCCCAGCATTTT; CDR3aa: CASSSTWVINQVEQPQHF
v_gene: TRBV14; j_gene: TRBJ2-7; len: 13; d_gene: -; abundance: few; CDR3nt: TGTGCCAGCAGCCAAGTTGCGGCCTACGAGCAGTACTTC; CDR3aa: CASSQVAAYEQYF
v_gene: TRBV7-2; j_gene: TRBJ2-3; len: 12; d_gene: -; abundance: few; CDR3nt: TGTGCCAGCAGCTTCCCGGGGGTTACGCAGTATTTT; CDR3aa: CASSFPGVTQYF
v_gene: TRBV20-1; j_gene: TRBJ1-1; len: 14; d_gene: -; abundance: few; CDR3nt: TGCAGTGCTAGTATACCCCCTCTGAACACTGAAGCTTTCTTT; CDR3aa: CSASIPPLNTEAFF
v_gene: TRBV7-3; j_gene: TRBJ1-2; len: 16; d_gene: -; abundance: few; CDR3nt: TGTGCCAGCACAACCGTGTGGGCCGGTCGGGTCTATGGCTACACCTTC; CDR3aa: CASTTVWAGRVYGYTF
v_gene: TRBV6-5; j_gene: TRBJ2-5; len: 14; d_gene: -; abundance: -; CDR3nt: TGTGCCAGCAGTTATGACACGTGGGCAGAGACCCAGTACTTC; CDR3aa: CASSYDTWAETQYF
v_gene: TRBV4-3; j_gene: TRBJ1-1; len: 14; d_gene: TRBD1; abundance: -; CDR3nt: TGCGCCAGCAGCCTGGATCCGGGACAGGGGGTCTATCACTTT; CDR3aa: CASSLDPGQGVYHF
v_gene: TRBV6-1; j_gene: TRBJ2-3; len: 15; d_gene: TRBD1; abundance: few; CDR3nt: TGTGCCAGCAGTGCCAGGGGGAGTGGAACAGATACGCAGTATTTT; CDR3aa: CASSARGSGTDTQYF
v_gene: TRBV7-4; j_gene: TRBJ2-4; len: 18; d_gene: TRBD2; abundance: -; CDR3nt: TGTGCCAGCAGACCCGGGACTAGGGTACCCTCTGCCAAAAACATTCAGTACTTC; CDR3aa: CASRPGTRVPSAKNIQYF